Only a few counts were recorded for the clone carrying this T cell receptor (beta chain). TCRdb itself ran the 5' RACE reads through MiXCR, one entry per CDR3 protein. The sample records about 81,000 distinct CDR3 sequences, roughly 6% being singletons. This record comes from a study of early T cells in non-severe SARS-CoV-2 infection. Germline CDR1 and CDR2: MDHEN and SYDVKM. With 3 bases removed from V and 6 bases from J, the gap between germline ends came to 16 bases. The CDR3 contains 15 residues. Sequencing was performed on whole blood. The receptor's source is an adult who was a healthcare worker with PCR-confirmed SARS-CoV-2 infection or an uninfected control (not recorded which). This chain links TRBV28 with TRBJ2-3; no clear D gene. CDR3 DNA: TGTGCCAGCAGTTTTGGGCGGCGACAAGGGGATACGCAGTATTTT. The encoded protein is CASSFGRRQGDTQYF.